Listed below are T cell receptor beta chains from one sample, sequenced in a study of T cells in Graves' hyperthyroidism and ophthalmopathy. A single record per CDR3 protein comes from TCRdb applying MiXCR to the multiplex PCR reads. This table holds about 600,000 distinct CDR3 sequences, 13% to 15% found once. The material sequenced was blood. These receptors all stem from a woman under 30 with Graves' ophthalmopathy. Each CDR3 is given with its conserved first and last residue. Fields, in order: clone size, D gene, J gene, V gene, CDR3 DNA, CDR3 protein. The D gene is left open where the match is weak. The size field is filled for only some rows; it gives once, few, many or a size class.

many,TRBD1,TRBJ2-1,TRBV5-1,TGCGCCAGCAGCTTGGGACAGGGGTGGAATGAGCAGTTCTTC,CASSLGQGWNEQFF
few,NA,TRBJ2-5,TRBV6-1,TGTGCCAGCAGTCCCAGTATAAGGAGCGGGCGCGGACGAGTCGAGACCCAGTACTTC,CASSPSIRSGRGRVETQYF
many,NA,TRBJ2-5,TRBV7-9,TGTGCCAGCAGCTTAGGAGGGAGCGGGGAGACCCAGTACTTC,CASSLGGSGETQYF
many,NA,TRBJ1-1,TRBV27,TGTGCCAGCAGTTTGGCCGGGCACCAAACTGAAGCTTTCTTT,CASSLAGHQTEAFF
few,TRBD1,TRBJ1-2,TRBV6-5,TGTGCCAGCAGTTGGGACAGGGAGAGTTATGGCTACACCTTC,CASSWDRESYGYTF
few,NA,TRBJ2-1,TRBV6-1,TGTGCCACCGAGCGGAGCGCCCCTACCGGGGATGAGCAGTTCTTC,CATERSAPTGDEQFF
few,TRBD1,TRBJ1-1,TRBV4-2,TGTGCCAGCAGCCAATCAACAGGGGGGTGGACTGAAGCTTTCTTT,CASSQSTGGWTEAFF
few,NA,TRBJ2-5,TRBV27,TGTGCCAGCGGCGAGCTTCAAGAGACCCAGTACTTC,CASGELQETQYF
many,TRBD1,TRBJ1-1,TRBV3-1,TGTGCCAGCAGCCAAGGAGGGGGCACAAGGAACACTGAAGCTTTCTTT,CASSQGGGTRNTEAFF
many,TRBD2,TRBJ2-2,TRBV7-2,TGTGCCAGCAGCCCTCTAGCGGGAGGGACCGGGGAGCTGTTTTTT,CASSPLAGGTGELFF
NA,TRBD2,TRBJ2-5,TRBV19,TGTGCCAGTAGTAGCGGGAGAAGGGGAGAGACCCAGTACTTC,CASSSGRRGETQYF
many,TRBD2,TRBJ2-7,TRBV11-1,TGTGCCAGCAGCTCCTGGACTAGGAGCTCCTACGAGCAGTACTTC,CASSSWTRSSYEQYF
NA,TRBD1,TRBJ2-1,TRBV6-1,TGTGCCAGCACCACGGGACAGGGGGCGGTATATGAGCAGTTCTTC,CASTTGQGAVYEQFF
many,NA,TRBJ2-1,TRBV20-1,TGCAGTGCTAGAGAGCTCCTTGGGGACACATCCCACAATGAGCAGTTCTTC,CSARELLGDTSHNEQFF
many,TRBD2,TRBJ2-1,TRBV7-2,TGTGCCAGCAGCCCCCCCGGGACTAGCGGGTTCAATGAGCAGTTCTTC,CASSPPGTSGFNEQFF
many,TRBD2,TRBJ2-3,TRBV7-9,TGTGCCAGCAGTTCCTCTCGAACTAGCGGGAGAGGGTGGGCTACGCAGTATTTT,CASSSSRTSGRGWATQYF
NA,TRBD2,TRBJ2-1,TRBV27,TGTGCCAGCAGTTTAGGGACTAAATACAATGAGCAGTTCTTC,CASSLGTKYNEQFF
many,NA,TRBJ1-1,TRBV7-9,TGTGCCATCACGGGGTACACGGGCACTGAAGCTTTCTTT,CAITGYTGTEAFF
many,NA,TRBJ2-7,TRBV9,TGTGCCAGCAGCGTAGACGCGGTCTGGGCTAGCGAGCAGTACTTC,CASSVDAVWASEQYF
few,NA,TRBJ2-5,TRBV19,TGTGCCAGTAGTATGATCGACCGCGATCAAGAGACCCAGTACTTC,CASSMIDRDQETQYF
many,NA,TRBJ1-2,TRBV9,TGTGCCAGCAGCGTAGGACAGGGCTACACCTTC,CASSVGQGYTF
few,TRBD1,TRBJ2-3,TRBV24-1,TGTGCCACCAGTGACCTAGGGGGGACAGGAAGGCCAGATACGCAGTATTTT,CATSDLGGTGRPDTQYF
many,NA,TRBJ1-1,TRBV5-6,TGTGCCAGCAGCTTGGTCAGGGGTCGGTGGAACACTGAAGCTTTCTTT,CASSLVRGRWNTEAFF
many,TRBD2,TRBJ2-7,TRBV28,TGTGCCAGCAGTTCCCCGCGGGAGGTCCCCAACGAGCAGTACTTC,CASSSPREVPNEQYF
NA,TRBD1,TRBJ2-5,TRBV19,TGTGCCAGTAGTTCGGACAGGGGGAGGCATCAAGAGACCCAGTACTTC,CASSSDRGRHQETQYF
many,NA,TRBJ2-3,TRBV7-2,TGTGCCAGCAGCTTCGGCGGGGCAGATACGCAGTATTTT,CASSFGGADTQYF
many,TRBD2,TRBJ2-1,TRBV20-1,TGCAGTGCCATCGGGGTAGCGGGAGGACCTTACAATGAGCAGTTCTTC,CSAIGVAGGPYNEQFF
many,NA,TRBJ2-1,TRBV6-5,TGTGCCAGCAGTTACTCTCTGGTAAGCTCCTACAATGAGCAGTTCTTC,CASSYSLVSSYNEQFF
NA,NA,TRBJ1-1,TRBV9,TGTGCCAGCAGAAACCGGGGGGGCACTGAAGCTTTCTTT,CASRNRGGTEAFF
many,NA,TRBJ1-5,TRBV6-6,TGTGCCAGCAGTTACTCGAATGAACGGAATCAGCCCCAGCATTTT,CASSYSNERNQPQHF
many,NA,TRBJ2-3,TRBV6-2/TRBV6-3,TGTGCCAGCAGTTACTCGAGAGGCGAGGGAGCTGCAGATACGCAGTATTTT,CASSYSRGEGAADTQYF